This TCR beta chain was found in a study of human T cells and chemical hapten exposure. The overall study: Diphenylcyclopropenone was administered weekly to the scalp of patients throughout the approximately 25-week study.

Ten or more counts support this clonotype. The CDR3 contains 13 residues. Germline V gives CDR1 MNHNS, CDR2 SASEGT. Trimming removed 2 bases from V and 8 bases from J; junction bases left unmatched: 1. Time point denoted: patch test 1, 2 weeks after DPC sensitization. Stated treatment: therapeutic diphenylcyclopropenone sensitization with weekly scalp DPC. Unfractionated whole blood yielded the extracted total RNA. Investigators collected blood before applying each patch test. Methods used by the authors: TCR counts had a median of approximately 87,000 per sample and spanned roughly 20,000 to 750,000. TCRdb re-analysed the RACE reads in MiXCR, keeping a single row per CDR3 protein. The V and J calls shown here were made by TCRdb, not taken from the authors' results. Of some 43,000 distinct CDR3 sequences listed, 3.5% to 4% were seen once; the top ten hold 20% to 30%.

The source is a man in his forties or fifties with alopecia areata. Some clones in this sample may be carry-over from other donors' samples. The source was whole blood, collected in connection with sensitization to the hapten diphenylcyclopropenone (DPC). The chain joins TRBV6-1 to TRBJ2-1; 9 bases are shared with TRBD1. CDR3 coding DNA: TGTGCCAGCAGTGAAAGGGACAGGGATGAGCAGTTCTTC. It codes for CASSERDRDEQFF.